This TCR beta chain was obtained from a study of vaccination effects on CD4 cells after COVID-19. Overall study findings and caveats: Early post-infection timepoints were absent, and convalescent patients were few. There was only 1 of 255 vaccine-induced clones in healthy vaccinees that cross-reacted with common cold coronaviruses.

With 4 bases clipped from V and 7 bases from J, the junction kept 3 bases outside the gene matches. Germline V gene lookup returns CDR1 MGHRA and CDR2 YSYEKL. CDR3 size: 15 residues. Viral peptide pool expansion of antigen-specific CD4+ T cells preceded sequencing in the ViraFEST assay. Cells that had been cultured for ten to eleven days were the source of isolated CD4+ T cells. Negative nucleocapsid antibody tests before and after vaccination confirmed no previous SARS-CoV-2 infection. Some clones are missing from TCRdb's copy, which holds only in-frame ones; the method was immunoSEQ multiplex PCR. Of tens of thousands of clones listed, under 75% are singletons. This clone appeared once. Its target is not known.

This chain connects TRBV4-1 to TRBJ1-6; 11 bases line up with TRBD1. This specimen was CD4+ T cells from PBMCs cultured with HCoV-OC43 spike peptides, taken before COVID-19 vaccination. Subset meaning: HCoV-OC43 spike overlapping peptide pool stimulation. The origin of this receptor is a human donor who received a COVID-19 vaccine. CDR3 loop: CASSLGQGVNSPLHF. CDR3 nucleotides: TGCGCCAGCAGCCTGGGACAGGGGGTAAATTCACCCCTCCACTTT.